The rows below give T cell receptor beta chains drawn from one sample of a study of T cell changes during pregnancy in multiple sclerosis. Clones were sequenced by immunoSEQ multiplex PCR, and TCRdb holds only the in-frame ones, with some missing. The data show approximately 50,000 clones, approximately 91% seen once. The source material was CD8+ T cells from peripheral blood mononuclear cells, sampled after pregnancy. The receptors originated from a female donor with multiple sclerosis, enrolled in a pregnancy study. Each CDR3 is given with its conserved first and last residue. A D gene is named only where the DNA matches it firmly. Clone size is shown for a subset of rows, as once, few, many or a class of expanded clone.

J: TRBJ2-5
V: TRBV19
D: NA
size: NA
DNA: TGTGCCAGTAGTCCCCTCGTTAGCGGTCTTCAAGAGACCCAGTACTTC
CDR3: CASSPLVSGLQETQYF

J: TRBJ2-5
V: TRBV19
D: TRBD1
size: NA
DNA: TGTGCCAGTAGGACAGGGGGGGAGACCCAGTACTTC
CDR3: CASRTGGETQYF

J: TRBJ2-1
V: TRBV27
D: NA
size: NA
DNA: TGTGCCAGCAGGTCCGGTAGCAATGAGCAGTTCTTC
CDR3: CASRSGSNEQFF

J: TRBJ2-7
V: TRBV27
D: TRBD1
size: NA
DNA: TGTGCCAGCACCCGGACAGGGACCTACCACGAGCAGTACTTC
CDR3: CASTRTGTYHEQYF

J: TRBJ1-2
V: TRBV7-9
D: TRBD1
size: NA
DNA: TGTGCCAGCAGCCCAACCCCCGGGACAGGGATTTTTAACTATGGCTACACCTTC
CDR3: CASSPTPGTGIFNYGYTF

J: TRBJ1-5
V: TRBV7-9
D: TRBD1
size: NA
DNA: TGTGCCAGCAGCGGGGGACAGGGGGACAATCAGCCCCAGCATTTT
CDR3: CASSGGQGDNQPQHF

J: TRBJ2-3
V: TRBV5-1
D: NA
size: NA
DNA: TGCGCCAGCAGCTTGGCCTTTGGTGGAGGAAGCACAGATACGCAGTATTTT
CDR3: CASSLAFGGGSTDTQYF

J: TRBJ2-7
V: TRBV6-5
D: NA
size: NA
DNA: TGTGCCAGCAGTTTTACCAGCTCCTACGAGCAGTACTTC
CDR3: CASSFTSSYEQYF

J: TRBJ2-7
V: TRBV2
D: NA
size: NA
DNA: TGTGCCAGCAGATCGGGACAAGCCTACGAGCAGTACTTC
CDR3: CASRSGQAYEQYF

J: TRBJ1-6
V: TRBV18
D: TRBD1
size: NA
DNA: TGTGCCAGCTCACCCGTGACAAGGGCCAGGGGGGTTTCACCCCTCCACTTT
CDR3: CASSPVTRARGVSPLHF

J: TRBJ1-4
V: TRBV28
D: NA
size: NA
DNA: TGTGCCAGCAGTTTGGTTGGGACAAATGAAAAACTGTTTTTT
CDR3: CASSLVGTNEKLFF

J: TRBJ2-3
V: TRBV7-9
D: NA
size: NA
DNA: TGTGCCAGCAGCTGGGACTGGAGCACAGATACGCAGTATTTT
CDR3: CASSWDWSTDTQYF

J: TRBJ2-2
V: TRBV2
D: TRBD1
size: NA
DNA: TGTGCCAGCAGTGAAGCGCTTACAGGGGGCTTCCACGGGGAGCTGTTTTTT
CDR3: CASSEALTGGFHGELFF

J: TRBJ1-1
V: TRBV18
D: TRBD1
size: once
DNA: TGTGCCAGCCAGGGACAGACGAACACTGAAGCTTTCTTT
CDR3: CASQGQTNTEAFF

J: TRBJ2-5
V: TRBV14
D: NA
size: NA
DNA: TGTGCCAGCAGCCAAGGGGCGGGGGCCACATACCAAGAGACCCAGTACTTC
CDR3: CASSQGAGATYQETQYF

J: TRBJ1-1
V: TRBV2
D: NA
size: NA
DNA: TGTGCCAGCAGCCAGGGAGCTTTCTTT
CDR3: CASSQGAFF

J: TRBJ2-7
V: TRBV6-5
D: NA
size: NA
DNA: TGTGCCAGCAGTTACACACAACAAGCCTACGAGCAGTACTTC
CDR3: CASSYTQQAYEQYF

J: TRBJ2-7
V: TRBV27
D: TRBD1
size: few
DNA: TGTGCCAGCAGTTTACGGGACAGGGTTGGCGAGCAGTACTTC
CDR3: CASSLRDRVGEQYF

J: TRBJ1-2
V: TRBV29-1
D: NA
size: NA
DNA: TGCAGCGTTGCCCGGACAGCCACCACCAACTATGGCTACACCTTC
CDR3: CSVARTATTNYGYTF

J: TRBJ1-6
V: TRBV5-6
D: NA
size: NA
DNA: TGTGCCAGCAGCTTGTCCGGAGCTGAGCTCGATTCACCCCTCCACTTT
CDR3: CASSLSGAELDSPLHF

J: TRBJ2-7
V: TRBV5-6
D: TRBD2
size: NA
DNA: TGTGCCAGCAGCCTCCAACCTCCGGGACCCGGGGGGAGCTCCTACGAGCAGTACTTC
CDR3: CASSLQPPGPGGSSYEQYF

J: TRBJ2-1
V: TRBV14
D: NA
size: NA
DNA: TGTGCCAGCAGCCCTTCCTACAATGAGCAGTTCTTC
CDR3: CASSPSYNEQFF

J: TRBJ1-1
V: TRBV4-1
D: TRBD1
size: medium-sized
DNA: TGCGCCAGCAGCCATACAGGGGTAGGGAAAAACACTGAAGCTTTCTTT
CDR3: CASSHTGVGKNTEAFF

J: TRBJ1-6
V: TRBV5-1
D: NA
size: NA
DNA: TGCGCCAGCAGCCCGACAGGCAGCACCGAAAATTCACCCCTCCACTTT
CDR3: CASSPTGSTENSPLHF

J: TRBJ1-1
V: TRBV29-1
D: NA
size: NA
DNA: TGCAGCGTTGCTGGGCAGGAGGTCACTGAAGCTTTCTTT
CDR3: CSVAGQEVTEAFF

J: TRBJ2-2
V: TRBV6-5
D: NA
size: NA
DNA: TGTGCCAGCAGTTACTACAGAAACACCGGGGAGCTGTTTTTT
CDR3: CASSYYRNTGELFF

J: TRBJ2-1
V: TRBV19
D: NA
size: NA
DNA: TGTGCCAGTAGAGAACAACTAGATTACAATGAGCAGTTCTTC
CDR3: CASREQLDYNEQFF

J: TRBJ1-6
V: TRBV6-1
D: NA
size: once
DNA: TGTGCCAGCAGTGATATCCAGGGGAGGGATAATTCACCCCTCCACTTT
CDR3: CASSDIQGRDNSPLHF

J: TRBJ2-7
V: TRBV6-5
D: TRBD1
size: NA
DNA: TGTGCCAGCAGGCCGGGACAGGGGAGGGGGGAGCAGTACTTC
CDR3: CASRPGQGRGEQYF

J: TRBJ1-2
V: TRBV11-2
D: NA
size: NA
DNA: TGTGCCAGCAGCTTAGAAGGGGAACTTCATGGCTACACCTTC
CDR3: CASSLEGELHGYTF

J: TRBJ2-7
V: TRBV5-4
D: NA
size: NA
DNA: TGTGCCAGCAGCTTGGAAGTTGCAGGGTCTGAAGAGCAGTACTTC
CDR3: CASSLEVAGSEEQYF

J: TRBJ2-7
V: TRBV5-6
D: TRBD1
size: NA
DNA: TGTGCCAGCAGCTACCGGGACAGCCACTACGAGCAGTACTTC
CDR3: CASSYRDSHYEQYF

J: TRBJ2-6
V: TRBV15
D: TRBD1
size: NA
DNA: TGTGCCACCAGCAGCGGGACAGGGGACGTCCTGACTTTC
CDR3: CATSSGTGDVLTF